These T cell receptor beta chains were read from a single sample in a study of blood T cell repertoires in COVID-19. The assay was immunoSEQ multiplex PCR, and TCRdb's table has in-frame clones only and misses some. Altogether about 120,000 clones are present, roughly 90% being singletons, with the ten largest covering about 19%. What was sequenced was peripheral blood. These receptors were taken from a human donor with acute or convalescent COVID-19. The donor label of this sample is uncertain. Both conserved end residues are part of each CDR3.

j_gene	v_gene	CDR3aa
TRBJ1-1	TRBV19	CASSTGQTNTEAFF
TRBJ2-1	TRBV24-1	CATSDNYNEQFF
TRBJ2-1	TRBV11-2	CASSSSGTGYEQFF
TRBJ2-5	TRBV7-9	CASSFVGLKETQYF
TRBJ2-7	TRBV28	CASSLGSGNYEQYF
TRBJ2-5	TRBV7-9	CASSSWTGQETQYF
TRBJ1-1	TRBV20-1	CSASGRGRTEAFF
TRBJ2-7	TRBV10-3	CAISVTGEDEQYF
TRBJ1-2	TRBV6-5	CASSQQGTNYGYTF
TRBJ1-4	TRBV2	CASSEDRANEKLFF
TRBJ2-5	TRBV3-1/TRBV3-2	CASSQLSGELETQYF
TRBJ2-3	TRBV7-3	CASSPGLAGSTDTQYF
TRBJ2-7	TRBV6-2/TRBV6-3	CASSPPGQGIYEQYF
TRBJ1-1	TRBV7-3	CASSPQGALTEAFF
TRBJ1-2	TRBV4-1	CASSQDADRVVGYGYTF
TRBJ2-1	TRBV28	CATWRDRYNEQFF
TRBJ2-2	TRBV11-2	CATRTSGNTGELFF
TRBJ2-7	TRBV6-4	CASSPGTSGRAPYF
TRBJ1-3	TRBV6-5	CASRWAGGSDTIYF
TRBJ1-1	TRBV4-3	CASSQGILLAGVATEAFF
TRBJ2-5	TRBV3-1/TRBV3-2	CASSQEVGQDQETQYF
TRBJ2-7	TRBV6-2/TRBV6-3	CASSPSGTAPYEQYF
TRBJ2-3	TRBV7-2	CASSLGGSDTQYF
TRBJ1-2	TRBV2	CASSRTGARYGYTF
TRBJ2-1	TRBV5-1	CASSLIGSGGRIVKRNEQFF
TRBJ1-5	TRBV6-2/TRBV6-3	CASSYGGSLNQPQHF
TRBJ2-7	TRBV3-1/TRBV3-2	CASSPQGESSYEQYF
TRBJ2-5	TRBV11-2	CASSLRETQYF
TRBJ2-3	TRBV2	CASSEAPSTDTQYF
TRBJ2-1	TRBV5-4	CASSGIQGYNEQFF
TRBJ1-5	TRBV5-6	CASSSGQGVYQPQHF
TRBJ1-3	TRBV2	CASRPPAGRTGNTIYF
TRBJ1-5	TRBV25-1	CASSDPGANQPQHF
TRBJ2-1	TRBV5-1	CASRQAGGLYNEQFF
TRBJ1-2	TRBV28	CASSSSGTGNGYTF
TRBJ1-2	TRBV18	CASSPRADRENGYTF
TRBJ2-1	TRBV11-2	CASSWGLVQFF